Following are 25 T cell receptor beta chains from one sample sequenced in a study of blood T cell repertoires in COVID-19. Profiling relied on immunoSEQ multiplex PCR, and the TCRdb table lists in-frame clones only, not all of them. This sample has 300,000 or so clones, with around 83% found just once. The material sequenced was peripheral blood. These receptors were obtained from a woman in her forties or fifties with acute or convalescent COVID-19.

CDR3 nucleotide sequence: TGTGCCAGCCCTTCGGGGGGAGATACGCAGTATTTT. Its protein is CASPSGGDTQYF. This sequence joins TRBV2 and TRBJ2-3; 7 positions agree with TRBD2. Germline values: CDR1 SNHLY, CDR2 FYNNEI. There are 12 residues in the CDR3. V lost 8 bases to trimming and J lost 5 bases; unmatched junction nucleotides: 4. Full variable domain (missing parts from reference TRBV2 and TRBJ2-3): EPEVTQTPSHQVTQMGQEVILRCVPISNHLYFYWYRQILGQKVEFLVSFYNNEISEKSEIFDDQFSVERPDGSNFTLKIRSTKLEDSAMYFCASPSGGDTQYFGPGTRLTVL.

This clone has just a few counts. The J gene is TRBJ2-7, the V gene TRBV6-6; weak D call: TRBD1 (5 bases). The CDR3 loop spans 14 amino acids. Deletions cut 6 bases from V and 0 bases from J, with 12 bases between. Germline CDR1 reads MNHNY; CDR2 reads SVGAGI (reference sequence). CDR3 DNA: TGTGCCAGCAGCCACAGGTCCTCCTCCTACGAGCAGTACGTC. Translated: CASSHRSSSYEQYV.

The genes are TRBV27 and TRBJ2-7, with D perhaps matching TRBD2 (6 bases). This CDR3 has 15 amino acids. The germline gives CDR1 MNHEY, CDR2 SMNVEV (reference sequence). V lost 6 bases and J lost 0, with 15 bases in between. The CDR3, as DNA: TGTGCCAGCAGACGGGACTCCTTGAGCTCCTACGAGCAGTACTTC. Amino acid sequence: CASRRDSLSSYEQYF.

The table lists this clone with a count of one. V gene TRBV2 combines with J gene TRBJ2-3; 10 bases match TRBD2. Trimming removed 6 bases from V and 2 bases from J; junction bases left unmatched: 11. The germline CDR1 and CDR2 sequences are SNHLY and FYNNEI. CDR3 size: 17 residues. The CDR3 DNA reads TGTGCCAGCAGCCAATCCGGGACTAGCGAGATCACAGATACGCAGTATTTT. Its protein product is CASSQSGTSEITDTQYF.

CDR3 protein: CASSHHRAGRGEQFF. CDR3 coding DNA: TGTGCCAGCAGTCACCACAGGGCAGGAAGGGGTGAGCAGTTCTTC. This chain links TRBV5-8 with TRBJ2-1, with D maybe TRBD1 (6 bases). Looked up from germline, CDR1 is SGHTS and CDR2 is YDEGEE. Trimming took 5 bases from V and 9 from J, leaving 21 bases between them. The CDR3 is 15 amino acids.

This clone was recorded only once. The chain uses TRBV3-1 (or the pseudogene TRBV3-2) and TRBJ2-3, with 8 bases aligning to TRBD1. This CDR3 is 14 amino acids long. The ends lost 4 bases at V and 2 bases at J; junction bases unmatched: 2. Per germline, CDR1 LGHDT and CDR2 YNNKEL (reference sequence). The CDR3: CASSLGQATDTQYF. The CDR3 DNA is TGTGCCAGCAGCCTGGGACAGGCCACAGATACGCAGTATTTT.

The rearrangement links TRBV3-1 (or the pseudogene TRBV3-2) to TRBJ1-2; TRBD1 agrees at 7 bases. This CDR3 has 13 residues. Trimming at V came to 4 bases and at J to 3 bases, leaving 2 bases not matched to a gene. Germline assignment: CDR1 LGHDT and CDR2 YNNKEL (reference sequence). The CDR3 loop reads CASSPGTDYGYTF. The CDR3 region has the DNA TGTGCCAGCAGCCCCGGGACAGACTATGGCTACACCTTC.

The V and J genes are TRBV15 and TRBJ2-3; D gene unclear. CDR1 and CDR2 (germline): LNHNV, YYDKDF (reference sequence). The CDR3 contains 14 residues. The V end lost 3 bases, the J end lost 2 bases, and 9 bases lay between the germline ends. CDR3 sequence: CATSSALDTDTQYF. The CDR3, as DNA: TGTGCCACCAGCAGTGCTTTAGACACAGATACGCAGTATTTT.

The V and J genes are TRBV6-5 and TRBJ2-3; D might be TRBD2 (5 bases). V lost 0 bases and J lost 4, with 14 bases in between. In germline, CDR1 is MNHEY, CDR2 SVGAGI. The CDR3 totals 16 residues. The CDR3 nucleotides read TGTGCCAGCAGTTACTCGAACAGCGGCGGAGCAGATACGCAGTATTTT. It codes for CASSYSNSGGADTQYF.

As concerns this clone: This CDR3 is also generated by other DNA sequences in the sample. The rearrangement uses TRBV19 and TRBJ2-5; TRBD1 matches at 7 bases. CDR3 length: 13 residues. V was clipped by 4 bases and J by 4 bases; unmatched bases: 3. Germline V gene data show CDR1 as LNHDA and CDR2 as SQIVND (reference sequence). The CDR3 DNA is TGTGCCAGTAGTAAACAGGGGCGAGAGACCCAGTACTTC. It specifies CASSKQGRETQYF.

The gene calls are TRBV10-3 and TRBJ1-1; TRBD1 matches at 7 bases. The V gene end was trimmed by 4 bases and the J gene end by 3 bases; junction bases not matched to a gene: 5. The CDR3 sequence is 14 residues long. Germline lookup yields CDR1 ENHRY and CDR2 SYGVKD. CDR3 sequence reads: CAISGDRAYTEAFF. Written as DNA, the CDR3 is TGTGCCATCAGTGGAGACAGGGCCTACACTGAAGCTTTCTTT.

The V and J genes are TRBV5-6 and TRBJ1-5; TRBD1 is a possible D gene (5 bases). This CDR3 has 13 amino acids. V lost 3 bases and J 4 bases, leaving 8 bases between the germline ends. Germline CDR1 SGHDT, CDR2 YYEEEE. The CDR3, as DNA: TGTGCCAGCAGCTCAGGGCTTAATCAGCCCCAGCATTTT. Amino acid sequence: CASSSGLNQPQHF.

DNA for the CDR3: TGTGCCAGCAGTGTTGACAGGTTGAACACTGAAGCTTTCTTT. This gives the protein CASSVDRLNTEAFF. The V and J genes are TRBV2 and TRBJ1-1, with D maybe TRBD1 (6 bases). The germline CDR1 and CDR2 sequences are SNHLY and FYNNEI. The V end lost 4 bases, the J end lost 0 bases, and 9 bases lay between the germline ends. The CDR3 spans 14 residues. Complete variable domain (other parts from reference TRBV2 and TRBJ1-1): EPEVTQTPSHQVTQMGQEVILRCVPISNHLYFYWYRQILGQKVEFLVSFYNNEISEKSEIFDDQFSVERPDGSNFTLKIRSTKLEDSAMYFCASSVDRLNTEAFFGQGTRLTVV.

The CDR3 region is CASSLDRESGNTIYF. The CDR3 nucleotides are TGTGCCAGCAGTTTGGACAGGGAGTCTGGAAACACCATATATTTT. The rearrangement uses TRBV7-6 and TRBJ1-3, with 8 bases that match TRBD1. This CDR3 region has 15 residues. The germline V gene encodes CDR1 SGHVS and CDR2 FNYEAQ. V was clipped by 6 bases and J by 1 base; unmatched bases: 5.

CDR3 DNA sequence: TGTGCCACCCGGGTAGAGGGTTTTGGCACCTTC. Residues: CATRVEGFGTF. The chain uses TRBV2 and TRBJ1-2, with D hard to call. The V end lost 10 bases, the J end lost 13 bases, and 19 bases lay between the germline ends. CDR3 length equals 11 residues. Germline-derived CDR1 and CDR2 are SNHLY and FYNNEI.

The chain recombines TRBV24-1 with TRBJ1-1; no clear D. Trimming shortened V by 3 bases and J by 1 base, and 11 bases separated the two germline ends. CDR1 and CDR2 (germline): KGHDR, SFDVKD. The CDR3 is 15 amino acids. Here the CDR3 DNA reads TGTGCCACCAGTGATCCCCGACACGGGAACACTGAAGCTTTCTTT. The encoded protein is CATSDPRHGNTEAFF.

The chain is built from TRBV4-1 and TRBJ1-1, with TRBD1 matching 8 bases. V lost 3 bases, J lost 1 base, and 4 bases stayed unmatched. The CDR3 length is 15 residues. CDR1 is MGHRA, CDR2 YSYEKL, per germline. CDR3: CASSQTTGGNTEAFF. CDR3 coding DNA: TGCGCCAGCAGCCAGACCACAGGGGGGAACACTGAAGCTTTCTTT.

The V gene is TRBV10-2, the J gene TRBJ2-2; 16 bases are shared with TRBD2. V lost 5 bases, J lost 7 bases, and 10 bases stayed unmatched. Germline V gene sequence: CDR1 WSHSY, CDR2 SAAADI. This CDR3 has 18 amino acids. The CDR3 region is CASSNPGTSGRAYGELFF. In DNA form, the CDR3 reads TGCGCCAGCAGTAACCCCGGGACTAGCGGGAGGGCCTACGGGGAGCTGTTTTTT.

The rearrangement joins TRBV6-2 or TRBV6-3 to TRBJ1-2; D is possibly TRBD1 (6 bases). The CDR3 length is 15 residues. V lost 3 bases and J 3 bases, leaving 14 bases between the germline ends. Germline V CDR1 and CDR2: MNHEY, SVGEGT. The CDR3 loop is CASSYYHPGDYGYTF. The CDR3, as DNA: TGTGCCAGCAGTTATTACCACCCAGGGGACTATGGCTACACCTTC.

The V gene is TRBV4-1, the J gene TRBJ1-4; D is perhaps TRBD1 (5 bases). The CDR3 loop spans 16 amino acids. From germline, CDR1 is MGHRA and CDR2 YSYEKL. The V and J ends lost 2 bases and 8 bases respectively, with 18 bases between them. This CDR3 is CASSQFTGTGGEKLFF. The DNA for the CDR3 is TGCGCCAGCAGCCAATTTACCGGGACGGGAGGGGAAAAACTGTTTTTT.

The gene calls are TRBV9 and TRBJ1-2; D perhaps matches TRBD1 (5 bases). Germline V gene lookup returns CDR1 SGDLS and CDR2 YYNGEE. V lost 3 bases, J lost 2 bases, and 14 bases lay in between. The CDR3 has 15 residues. The CDR3 bases are TGTGCCAGCAGCGATCCCCCCCGGGGGAACTATGGCTACACCTTC. Protein: CASSDPPRGNYGYTF.

J is TRBJ1-1 and V is TRBV7-2, with TRBD1 matching 9 bases. Germline V CDR1 and CDR2: SGHTA, FQGNSA. This CDR3 region has 14 residues. V trimming: 6 bases; J trimming: 4 bases; junction bases outside the gene matches: 6. CDR3 bases: TGTGCCAGCAGACATGGGACAGGGTCCACTGAAGCTTTCTTT. Translating it yields CASRHGTGSTEAFF.

This chain uses TRBV2 with TRBJ1-5, with 9 bases that match TRBD1. V was clipped by 5 bases and J by 7 bases; unmatched bases: 3. This CDR3 region has 13 residues. CDR1 and CDR2 (germline): SNHLY, FYNNEI. In DNA, the CDR3 is TGTGCCAGCAGTTTGGACAGGGGCCAGCCCCAGCATTTT. Translating gives CASSLDRGQPQHF. Full variable domain (missing parts from reference TRBV2 and TRBJ1-5): EPEVTQTPSHQVTQMGQEVILRCVPISNHLYFYWYRQILGQKVEFLVSFYNNEISEKSEIFDDQFSVERPDGSNFTLKIRSTKLEDSAMYFCASSLDRGQPQHFGDGTRLSIL.

The chain couples TRBV3-1 (or the pseudogene TRBV3-2) to TRBJ2-1; tentatively, D is TRBD1 (6 bases). V lost 4 bases, J lost 5 bases, and 12 bases lay in between. Germline CDR1 LGHDT, CDR2 YNNKEL (reference sequence). The CDR3 has 14 residues. The CDR3: CASSPRDINNEQFF. Here the CDR3 DNA reads TGTGCCAGCAGCCCCCGGGACATAAACAATGAGCAGTTCTTC.

The gene calls are TRBV4-1 and TRBJ2-5; 9 bases line up with TRBD2. Per the germline V gene, CDR1 is MGHRA and CDR2 is YSYEKL. There are 17 residues in the CDR3. Trimming cost V 0 bases and J 5 bases; bases outside gene matches: 10. The CDR3 bases are TGCGCCAGCAGCCAAGATCCTCGCGGGGGGGCCCCGGAGACCCAGTACTTC. This gives the protein CASSQDPRGGAPETQYF.